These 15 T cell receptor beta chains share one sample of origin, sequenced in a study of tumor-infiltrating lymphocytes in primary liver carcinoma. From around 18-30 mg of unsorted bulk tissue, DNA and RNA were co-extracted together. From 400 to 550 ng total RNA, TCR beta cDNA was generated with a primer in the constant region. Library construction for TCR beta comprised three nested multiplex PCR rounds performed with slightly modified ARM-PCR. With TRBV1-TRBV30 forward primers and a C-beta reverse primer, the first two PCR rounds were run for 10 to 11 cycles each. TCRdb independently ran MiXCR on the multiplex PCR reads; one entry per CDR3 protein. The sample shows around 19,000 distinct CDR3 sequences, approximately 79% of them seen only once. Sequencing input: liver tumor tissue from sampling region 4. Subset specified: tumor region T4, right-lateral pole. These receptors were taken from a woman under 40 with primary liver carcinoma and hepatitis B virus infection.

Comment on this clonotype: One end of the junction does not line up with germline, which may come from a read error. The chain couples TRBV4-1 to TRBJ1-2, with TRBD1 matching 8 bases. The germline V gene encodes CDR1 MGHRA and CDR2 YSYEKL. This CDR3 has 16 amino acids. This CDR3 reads CASSQHLQGAGYSYTF. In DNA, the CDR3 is TGCGCCAGCAGCCAACACCTGCAGGGGGCCGGCTATAGCTACACCTTC.

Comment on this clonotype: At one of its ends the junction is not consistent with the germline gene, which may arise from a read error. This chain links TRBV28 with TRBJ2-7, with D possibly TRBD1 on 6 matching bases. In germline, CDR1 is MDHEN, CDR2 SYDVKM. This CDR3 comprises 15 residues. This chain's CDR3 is CVSSLAHRATSEQYF. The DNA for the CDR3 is TGTGTCAGCAGTCTGGCACACAGGGCGACCTCCGAGCAGTACTTC.

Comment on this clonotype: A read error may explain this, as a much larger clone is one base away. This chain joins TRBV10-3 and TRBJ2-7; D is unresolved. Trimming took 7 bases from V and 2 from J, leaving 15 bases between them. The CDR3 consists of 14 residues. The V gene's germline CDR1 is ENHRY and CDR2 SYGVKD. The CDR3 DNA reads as TGTGCCATCAAAGGTAGCTGCGGTACCTACGAGCAGTACTTC. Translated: CAIKGSCGTYEQYF.

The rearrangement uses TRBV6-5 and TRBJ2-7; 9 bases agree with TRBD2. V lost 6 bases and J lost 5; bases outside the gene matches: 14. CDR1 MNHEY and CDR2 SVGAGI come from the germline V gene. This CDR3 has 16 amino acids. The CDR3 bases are TGTGCCAGCAGCTTACCTTGGATAGCGGGAGTCAACGAGCAGTACTTC. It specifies CASSLPWIAGVNEQYF.

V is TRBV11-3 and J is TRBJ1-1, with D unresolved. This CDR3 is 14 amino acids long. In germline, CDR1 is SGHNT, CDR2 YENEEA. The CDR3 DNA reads TGTGCTACCAGCTTAGAAGTGGCGATCACTGAAGCTTTCTTT. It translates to CATSLEVAITEAFF. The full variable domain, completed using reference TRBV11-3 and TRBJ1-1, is EAGVVQSPRYKIIEKKQPVAFWCNPISGHNTLYWYLQNLGQGPELLIRYENEEAVDDSQLPKDRFSAERLKGVDSTLKIQPAELGDSAVYLCATSLEVAITEAFFGQGTRLTVV.

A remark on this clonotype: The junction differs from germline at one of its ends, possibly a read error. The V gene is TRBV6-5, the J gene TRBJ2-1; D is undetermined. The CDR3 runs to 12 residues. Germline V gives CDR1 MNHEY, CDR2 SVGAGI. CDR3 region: CASRGNYNERFF. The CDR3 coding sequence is TGTGCCAGCAGAGGGAATTACAATGAGCGGTTCTTC.

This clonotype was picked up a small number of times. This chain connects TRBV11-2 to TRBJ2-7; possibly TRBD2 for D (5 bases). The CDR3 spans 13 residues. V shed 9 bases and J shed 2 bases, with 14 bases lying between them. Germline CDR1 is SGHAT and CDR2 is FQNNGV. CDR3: CASSPGSTYEQYF. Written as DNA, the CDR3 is TGTGCCAGTAGCCCGGGGAGCACCTACGAGCAGTACTTC.

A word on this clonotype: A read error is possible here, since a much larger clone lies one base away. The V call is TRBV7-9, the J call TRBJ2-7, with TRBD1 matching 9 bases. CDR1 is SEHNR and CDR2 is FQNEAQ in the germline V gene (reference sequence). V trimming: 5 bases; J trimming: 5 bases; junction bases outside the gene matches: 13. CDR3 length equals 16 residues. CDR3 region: CASSLKQGAGQNEQYF. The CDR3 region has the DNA TGTGCCAGCAGCCTCAAACAGGGGGCCGGTCAGAACGAGCAGTACTTC.

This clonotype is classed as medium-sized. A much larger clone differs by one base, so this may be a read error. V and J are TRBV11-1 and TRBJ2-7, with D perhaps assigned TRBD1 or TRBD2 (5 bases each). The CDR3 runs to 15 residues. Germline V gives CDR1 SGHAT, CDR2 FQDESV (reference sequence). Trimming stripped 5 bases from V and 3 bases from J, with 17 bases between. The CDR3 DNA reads TGTGCCAGCAGCCCCCGGGACGCCCGTTACTACGAGCAGTACTTC. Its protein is CASSPRDARYYEQYF.

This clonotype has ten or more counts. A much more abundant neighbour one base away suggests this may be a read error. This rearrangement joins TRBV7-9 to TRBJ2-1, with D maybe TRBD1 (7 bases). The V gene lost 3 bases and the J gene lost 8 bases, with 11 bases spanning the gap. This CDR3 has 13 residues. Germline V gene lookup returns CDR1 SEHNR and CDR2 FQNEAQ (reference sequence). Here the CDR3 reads CASSLVRGDEQFF. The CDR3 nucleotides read TGTGCCAGCAGCTTGGTCAGGGGGGATGAGCAGTTCTTC.

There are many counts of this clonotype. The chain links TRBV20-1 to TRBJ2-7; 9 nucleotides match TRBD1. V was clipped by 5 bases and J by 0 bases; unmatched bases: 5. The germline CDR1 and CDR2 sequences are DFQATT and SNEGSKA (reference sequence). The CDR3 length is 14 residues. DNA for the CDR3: TGCAGTGCTGACCGGGACAGGGACTCCTACGAGCAGTACTTC. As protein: CSADRDRDSYEQYF.

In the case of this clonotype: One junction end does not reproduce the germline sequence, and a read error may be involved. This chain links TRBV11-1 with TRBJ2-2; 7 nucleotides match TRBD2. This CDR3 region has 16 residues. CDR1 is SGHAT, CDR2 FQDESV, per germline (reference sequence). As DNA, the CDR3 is TGTGCCAGTAGCAGGGTTGTGGCGGGAGTGTCCGGGGAGCCGTTTTTT. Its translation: CASSRVVAGVSGEPFF. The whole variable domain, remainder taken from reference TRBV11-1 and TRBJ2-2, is EAEVAQSPRYKITEKSQAVAFWCDPISGHATLYWYRQILGQGPELLVQFQDESVVDDSQLPKDRFSAERLKGVDSTLKIQPAELGDSAMYLCASSRVVAGVSGEPFFGEGSRLTVL.

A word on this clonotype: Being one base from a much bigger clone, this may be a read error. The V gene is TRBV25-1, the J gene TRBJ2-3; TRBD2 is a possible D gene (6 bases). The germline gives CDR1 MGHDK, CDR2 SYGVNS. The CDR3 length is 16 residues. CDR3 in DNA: TGTGGCAGCAGTGCCCCGGAACGGAGGGGTGGAGTTGCGCAGTATTTT. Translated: CGSSAPERRGGVAQYF.

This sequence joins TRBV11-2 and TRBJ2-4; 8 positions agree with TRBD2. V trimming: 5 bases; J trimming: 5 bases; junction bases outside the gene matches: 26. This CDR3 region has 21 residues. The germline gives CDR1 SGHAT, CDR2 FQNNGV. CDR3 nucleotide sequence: TGTGCCAGCAGCCTAGCCGGGACATTTACCGGGACAAGCGGGAGACAAAACATTCAGTACTTC. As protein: CASSLAGTFTGTSGRQNIQYF.

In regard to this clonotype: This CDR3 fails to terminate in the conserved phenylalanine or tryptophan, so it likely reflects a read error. Written as DNA, the CDR3 is TGTGCCAGCAGTTTTCCCCCTCCTAGCATAGGTACGCAGTATTCT. It translates to CASSFPPPSIGTQYS. The chain uses TRBV12-3 or TRBV12-4 and TRBJ2-3, with D maybe TRBD2 (5 bases). V was trimmed by 3 bases and J by 8 bases, leaving 18 bases between them. This CDR3 comprises 15 residues.